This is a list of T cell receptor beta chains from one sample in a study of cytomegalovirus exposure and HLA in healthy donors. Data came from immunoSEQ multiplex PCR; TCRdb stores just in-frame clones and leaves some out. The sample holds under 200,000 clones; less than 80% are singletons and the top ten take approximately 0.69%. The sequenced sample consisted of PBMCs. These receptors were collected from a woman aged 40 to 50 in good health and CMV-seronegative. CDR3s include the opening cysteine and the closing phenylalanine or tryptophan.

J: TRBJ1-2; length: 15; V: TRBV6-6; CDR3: CASSFRTGELYGYTF
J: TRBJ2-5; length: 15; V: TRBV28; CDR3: CASSSYRERSETQYF
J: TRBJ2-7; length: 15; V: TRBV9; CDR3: CASSAFGTRGSEQYF
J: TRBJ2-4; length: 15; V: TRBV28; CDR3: CASSFLEGSKNIQYF
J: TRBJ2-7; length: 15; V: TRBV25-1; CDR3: CASSEGNRGIYEQYF
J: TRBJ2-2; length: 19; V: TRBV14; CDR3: CASSQFKPDRAWGTGELFF
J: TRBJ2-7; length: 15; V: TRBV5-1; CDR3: CASSLEGLTTYEQYF
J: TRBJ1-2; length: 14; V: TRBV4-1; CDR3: CASSQDGTLYGYPF
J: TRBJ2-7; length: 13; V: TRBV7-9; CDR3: CASSPRTVYEQYF
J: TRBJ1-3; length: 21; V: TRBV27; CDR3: CASSPDSPGTGRSPSGNTIYF